This entry lists 20 T cell receptor beta chains sequenced from one sample in a study of cytomegalovirus exposure and HLA in healthy donors. PCR amplification relied on 60 Vbeta primers (plus 13 Jbeta primers). Profiled with immunoSEQ multiplex PCR; TCRdb holds only in-frame clones, not every one. The table records roughly 110,000 clones, 60% to 85% of them present only once. The sample comprised PBMCs. Every receptor here comes from a female donor in good health and CMV-seronegative.

This clone was seen only once. The rearrangement uses TRBV2 and TRBJ1-6; D not certain. Germline V lookup: CDR1 SNHLY, CDR2 FYNNEI. CDR3 length equals 14 residues. The V and J ends lost 7 bases and 3 bases respectively, with 10 bases between them. The CDR3 region is CASTPADYNSPLHF. In DNA, the CDR3 is TGTGCCAGCACCCCGGCGGACTATAATTCACCCCTCCACTTT.

This clone was observed once. V gene TRBV7-2 combines with J gene TRBJ2-3, with 8 bases aligning to TRBD1. J lost 5 bases, V lost 3 bases, and 4 bases had no gene match. This CDR3 spans 14 amino acids. Germline CDR1 SGHTA, CDR2 FQGNSA. CDR3 loop: CASSFRGPGDTQYF. Written as DNA, the CDR3 is TGTGCCAGCAGCTTCAGGGGGCCGGGAGATACGCAGTATTTT.

The gene calls are TRBV5-6 and TRBJ1-4; 8 bases match TRBD1. J gave up 0 bases and V 0 bases, and 7 bases lay outside the gene matches. There are 18 residues in the CDR3. Germline V lookup: CDR1 SGHDT, CDR2 YYEEEE. The CDR3 DNA follows: TGTGCCAGCAGCTTGGGGACAGGGTCGAGAGCAACTAATGAAAAACTGTTTTTT. Protein sequence: CASSLGTGSRATNEKLFF.

V gene TRBV29-1 combines with J gene TRBJ1-1; maybe TRBD1 (5 bases). The CDR3 sequence is 14 residues long. Trimming took 6 bases from V and 0 from J, leaving 14 bases between them. Germline values: CDR1 SQVTM, CDR2 ANQGSEA. CDR3 residues: CSVAGGGMNTEAFF. The CDR3 DNA reads TGCAGCGTCGCCGGGGGGGGAATGAACACTGAAGCTTTCTTT.

J is TRBJ1-2 and V is TRBV15; perhaps TRBD1 as D (5 bases). V lost 0 bases and J lost 7, with 15 bases in between. This CDR3 is 15 amino acids long. Germline V gives CDR1 LNHNV, CDR2 YYDKDF (reference sequence). As DNA, the CDR3 is TGTGCCACCAGCAGAGAACGGTGGGGCTTGGGTGGCTACACCTTC. It translates to CATSRERWGLGGYTF.

This chain joins TRBV11-2 and TRBJ2-1, with D tentatively TRBD1 (6 bases). Looked up from germline, CDR1 is SGHAT and CDR2 is FQNNGV. This CDR3 contains 17 residues. Trimming cost V 3 bases and J 0 bases, with 15 bases left between them. CDR3 in DNA: TGTGCCAGCAGCTTCCCACAGGGATCTTACTCCTACAATGAGCAGTTCTTC. It codes for CASSFPQGSYSYNEQFF.

The rearrangement links TRBV7-9 to TRBJ2-1; 16 bases line up with TRBD2. Germline V CDR1 and CDR2: SEHNR, FQNEAQ (reference sequence). This CDR3 is 17 amino acids long. Trimming at V came to 4 bases and at J to 7 bases, leaving 7 bases not matched to a gene. The CDR3: CASSSSLGLAGGNEQFF. The CDR3 DNA follows: TGTGCCAGCAGCTCCTCCTTGGGACTAGCGGGGGGGAATGAGCAGTTCTTC.

This chain uses TRBV7-6 with TRBJ2-7; D is perhaps TRBD1 (5 bases). The CDR3 sequence is 14 residues long. The germline CDR1 and CDR2 sequences are SGHVS and FNYEAQ. V dropped 1 base and J dropped 0 bases, with 7 bases sitting between them. CDR3 DNA: TGTGCCAGCAGCTTAGAGGGGCTCTCCTACGAGCAGTACTTC. The encoded protein is CASSLEGLSYEQYF.

The V and J genes are TRBV9 and TRBJ1-1, with 8 bases aligning to TRBD1. The germline CDR1 and CDR2 sequences are SGDLS and YYNGEE. The CDR3 covers 14 residues. V shed 3 bases and J 6 bases; nucleotides not matched to a gene: 7. CDR3 loop: CASSARQGLSEAFF. In DNA, the CDR3 is TGTGCCAGCAGCGCCCGACAGGGGTTATCTGAAGCTTTCTTT.

V and J are TRBV5-1 and TRBJ1-3; D is undetermined. V was cut by 1 base and J by 0 bases, with 14 bases left in between. The CDR3 has 17 amino acids. CDR1 is SGHRS and CDR2 is YFSETQ in the germline V gene. The CDR3 DNA reads as TGCGCCAGCAGCTTGTTTAGTCCGGGAGGCTCTGGAAACACCATATATTTT. Amino acid sequence: CASSLFSPGGSGNTIYF.

This clone was seen once. The chain joins TRBV21-1 to TRBJ2-5; the table assigns TRBD2, which was not confirmed against the DNA. TRBV21-1 is described as a pseudogene. The CDR3 consists of 15 residues. CDR3 in DNA: TGTGCCAGCCCCCGGGGGGGACTAGCGAGGGAGACCCAGTACTTC. Its protein is CASPRGGLARETQYF.

The gene calls are TRBV19 and TRBJ2-1; 8 bases line up with TRBD2. Germline trimming cut 6 bases from V and 9 bases from J; bases unmatched to any gene: 4. Germline values: CDR1 LNHDA, CDR2 SQIVND (reference sequence). The CDR3 consists of 12 residues. The CDR3 reads CASSRREVEQFF. The CDR3 DNA reads TGTGCCAGTAGCCGGCGGGAGGTTGAGCAGTTCTTC.

The rearrangement links TRBV6-4 to TRBJ2-1; no reliable D call. Germline V gene data show CDR1 as MRHNA and CDR2 as SNTAGT. There are 12 residues in the CDR3. With 6 bases removed from V and 7 bases from J, the gap between germline ends came to 10 bases. CDR3 DNA sequence: TGTGCCAGCAGCCCCCAGTATAATGAGCAGTTCTTC. Encoded protein: CASSPQYNEQFF.

This clone was counted a single time. V is TRBV6-6 and J is TRBJ2-2; the D gene is possibly TRBD2 (5 bases). Per germline, CDR1 MNHNY and CDR2 SVGAGI (reference sequence). V was clipped by 7 bases and J by 6 bases, with 12 bases between them. The CDR3 has 13 amino acids. The CDR3 sequence is CASTLAGAGELFF. The CDR3 DNA sequence: TGTGCCAGCACCCTAGCTGGCGCCGGGGAGCTGTTTTTT.

This clone was found once. The genes are TRBV5-6 and TRBJ1-1; D is unclear. The CDR3 sequence is 17 residues long. Germline lookup yields CDR1 SGHDT and CDR2 YYEEEE. V was trimmed by 1 base and J by 6 bases, leaving 22 bases between them. This CDR3 reads CASSLSWQAGPYAEAFF. The CDR3, as DNA: TGTGCCAGCAGCTTGTCGTGGCAGGCAGGTCCGTATGCTGAAGCTTTCTTT.

The V gene is TRBV30, the J gene TRBJ1-1; perhaps TRBD1 as D (6 bases). Looked up from germline, CDR1 is GTSNPN and CDR2 is SVGIG (reference sequence). The CDR3 runs 15 residues. V lost 2 bases and J lost 1, with 14 bases in between. For the CDR3, the DNA is TGTGCCTGGAGTCCGGGGGGGGCAGGGAACACTGAAGCTTTCTTT. Protein product: CAWSPGGAGNTEAFF.

The chain employs TRBV7-2 and TRBJ1-2; TRBD1 aligns across 9 bases. The CDR3 length is 17 residues. In germline, CDR1 is SGHTA, CDR2 FQGNSA. Trimming removed 6 bases from V and 7 bases from J; junction bases left unmatched: 18. CDR3 in amino acids: CASRYHRGQQGAVGYTF. CDR3 nucleotides: TGTGCCAGCAGATATCATAGGGGGCAACAGGGGGCGGTTGGCTACACCTTC.

V is TRBV7-9 and J is TRBJ2-7; TRBD2 might be the D (5 bases). V was trimmed by 5 bases and J by 0 bases, leaving 17 bases between them. The CDR3 sequence is 16 residues long. From germline, CDR1 is SEHNR and CDR2 FQNEAQ (reference sequence). CDR3 in amino acids: CASSHNAGSSSYEQYF. CDR3 coding DNA: TGTGCCAGCAGCCATAACGCGGGCAGCAGCTCCTACGAGCAGTACTTC.

This chain connects TRBV9 to TRBJ2-7; 8 bases are a match to TRBD2. V gave up 4 bases and J gave up 3 bases; unmatched junction bases: 15. The CDR3 totals 17 residues. Germline values: CDR1 SGDLS, CDR2 YYNGEE. CDR3 sequence reads: CASSPERSRGGLYEQYF. CDR3 nucleotides: TGTGCCAGCAGCCCCGAAAGATCACGGGGGGGCCTCTACGAGCAGTACTTC. The full variable domain, its missing parts supplied by reference TRBV9 and TRBJ2-7, is DSGVTQTPKHLITATGQRVTLRCSPRSGDLSVYWYQQSLDQGLQFLIQYYNGEERAKGNILERFSAQQFPDLHSELNLSSLELGDSALYFCASSPERSRGGLYEQYFGPGTRLTVT.

The chain carries TRBV5-1 and TRBJ1-5; 8 bases are a match to TRBD1. The J segment lost 5 bases and the V segment lost 4 bases, leaving 5 bases of the junction unmatched. Germline-derived CDR1 and CDR2 are SGHRS and YFSETQ. The CDR3 contains 14 residues. This CDR3 is CASSPGTGYQPQHF. The CDR3 DNA reads TGCGCCAGCAGCCCCGGGACAGGATATCAGCCCCAGCATTTT.